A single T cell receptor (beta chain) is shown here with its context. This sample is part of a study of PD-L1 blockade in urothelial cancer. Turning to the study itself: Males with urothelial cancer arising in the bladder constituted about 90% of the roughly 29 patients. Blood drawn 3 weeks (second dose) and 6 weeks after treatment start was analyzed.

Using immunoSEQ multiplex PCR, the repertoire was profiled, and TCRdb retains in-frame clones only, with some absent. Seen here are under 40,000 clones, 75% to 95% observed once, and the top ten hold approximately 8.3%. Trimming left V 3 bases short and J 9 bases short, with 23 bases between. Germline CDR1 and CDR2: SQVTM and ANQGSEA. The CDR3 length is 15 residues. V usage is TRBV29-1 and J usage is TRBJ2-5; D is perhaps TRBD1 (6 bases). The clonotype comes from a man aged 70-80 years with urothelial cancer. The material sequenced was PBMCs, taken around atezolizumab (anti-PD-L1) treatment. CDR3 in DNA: TGCAGCGTTGAGGGGGTAGGGGGATTTGGTGGGGCCCAGTACTTC. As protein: CSVEGVGGFGGAQYF.